Below are 7 T cell receptor beta chains sequenced from a single sample in a study of shared clonotypes between healthy human individuals (dated by TCRdb to the early 2020s). Preparation of the library involved the immunoSEQ multiplex PCR assay. Not all clones reach the TCRdb copy of this immuneACCESS table, which keeps in-frame sequences only. Checked studies attribute under half of the gap to unresolved V genes and leave the rest unexplained. The sample yields about 1.1 million clones; about four fifths were counted once. In total, the top ten clones hold under 0.6% of the sample. The sample was memory CD4+ T cells from PBMCs. In light of the paper, this sample's cell subset or site label describes: CD45RA-negative fraction. The receptors were gathered from a man between 18 and 35 years old in good health. Some clones in this sample may be carry-over from other donors' samples.

A note on this clone: At one end, the junction sequence differs from germline, possibly due to a read error. The J gene is TRBJ1-4, the V gene TRBV2, with 9 bases aligning to TRBD1. The CDR3 runs 11 residues. In germline, CDR1 is SNHLY, CDR2 FYNNEI. The CDR3 region has the DNA TGTGCCAGCAGTGATCAGGACAGGGGCTTGTTT. This encodes CASSDQDRGLF.

The J gene is TRBJ1-3, the V gene TRBV15; 8 bases match TRBD1. The CDR3 sequence is 14 residues long. V dropped 4 bases and J dropped 2; count of bases not matched to a gene: 1. Germline loops: CDR1 LNHNV, CDR2 YYDKDF (reference sequence). This chain's CDR3 is CATSIQGAGNTIYF. CDR3 in DNA: TGTGCCACCAGCATACAGGGGGCTGGAAACACCATATATTTT.

This rearrangement joins TRBV6-1 to TRBJ2-5; D may match TRBD1 or TRBD2 (5 bases each). V was trimmed by 6 bases and J by 6 bases, leaving 17 bases between them. Germline V CDR1 and CDR2: MNHNS, SASEGT. The CDR3 is 14 amino acids. This CDR3 is CASRGHGALKTQYF. The CDR3 DNA sequence: TGTGCCAGCAGGGGCCACGGGGCCTTAAAGACCCAGTACTTC.

This clone was seen a few times. The CDR3 sequence: CASSPRGNTEAFF. The CDR3 DNA follows: TGTGCCAGCAGTCCCAGGGGGAACACTGAAGCTTTCTTT. The chain has TRBV25-1 and TRBJ1-1; weak D call: TRBD1 (6 bases). The CDR3 is made up of 13 amino acids. The germline V gene encodes CDR1 MGHDK and CDR2 SYGVNS. V shed 5 bases and J shed 1 base, with 8 bases lying between them.

The chain joins TRBV30 to TRBJ2-7; D ambiguous. V was pared by 0 bases and J by 2 bases, with 8 bases between. CDR1 and CDR2 from the germline V gene are GTSNPN and SVGIG (reference sequence). This CDR3 contains 13 residues. CDR3 sequence reads: CAWSVSAPYEQYF. The CDR3 bases are TGTGCCTGGAGTGTATCAGCCCCCTACGAGCAGTACTTC.

V usage is TRBV29-1 and J usage is TRBJ1-1; 8 bases are shared with TRBD1. CDR1 is SQVTM, CDR2 ANQGSEA, per germline. The CDR3 length is 16 residues. The DNA of the CDR3 is TGCAGTTCCCGGGTCCGGACAGGGCTCTTAATCGGTGAAGCTTTCTTT. Translation gives CSSRVRTGLLIGEAFF. The full variable domain, with the rest looked up from reference TRBV29-1 and TRBJ1-1, is SAVISQKPSRDICQRGTSLTIQCQVDSQVTMMFWYRQQPGQSLTLIATANQGSEATYESGFVIDKFPISRPNLTFSTLTVSNMSPEDSSIYLCSSRVRTGLLIGEAFFGQGTRLTVV.

A single count supports this clone. Within the sample, other DNA sequences also encode this same CDR3. The chain joins TRBV28 to TRBJ2-5, with D perhaps matching TRBD1 or TRBD2 (5 bases each). The germline V gene encodes CDR1 MDHEN and CDR2 SYDVKM. V lost 2 bases, J lost 4 bases, and 11 bases lay in between. The CDR3 runs 14 residues. CDR3 region: CASSLTGGRETQYF. Here the CDR3 DNA reads TGTGCCAGCAGTTTAACAGGCGGGCGAGAGACCCAGTACTTC.